This T cell receptor beta chain was recovered during a study of persistence of HIV-infected CD4 T cells (dated by TCRdb to 2020 to 2021). For the study in its entirety: CMV- and HIV-1 Gag-responding CD4+ T cells were isolated from ART-treated individuals so that antigen-driven clonal expansion of HIV-1-infected cells could be examined. Peripheral blood samples of up to about 180 mL were taken at multiple time points, with the exception of a couple of participants who underwent leukapheresis at a single time point. The median time participants had been on suppressive ART was approximately eight years. The clonality of all cells in each sorted population was assessed by TCRbeta sequencing, whereas the clonality of infected cells was assessed by proviral sequencing. The TCR cluster analysis across participants included about eight participants for CMV and roughly 7 participants for Gag. The investigation overall reported the following: TCRbeta richness in CMV- and Gag-responding cells was significantly lower than in anti-CD3/anti-CD28-responding cells; CMV-responding cells had higher oligoclonality than CD3/CD28-stimulated and Gag-responding cells. Antigen-responding cells were enriched for expanded CDR3beta sequences that were degenerate, which suggests that CD4+ responses to CMV and Gag underwent convergent selection. The study involved few individuals and tested only a limited range of antigens. A correlation was observed between TCR oligoclonality and proviral oligoclonality within the same sorted populations. Bulk TCR analyses could not be limited to the rare CMV-responding cells that actually contained HIV-1 proviruses.

From the germline V gene, CDR1 is SGDLS and CDR2 is YYNGEE. Trimming leaves V shorter by 4 bases and J shorter by 6 bases, with the junction holding 6 bases beyond the gene matches. The CDR3 holds 14 amino acids from the cysteine to the phenylalanine. The entry retains the CDR3 DNA only, 42 bases that are in frame from base 1. This specimen's treatment or condition label, interpreted: suppressive antiretroviral therapy. Cells were stimulated with lysates of CMV-infected fibroblasts at roughly 10 ug/mL. Memory CD4+ T cells that did not respond, being CD40L-negative, CD69-negative and CD45RO-high, were sorted as memory populations depleted of antigen-responding cells. HIV-1-infected adults in whom suppressive ART had been started during chronic infection were enrolled as participants. Participants had undetectable plasma HIV-1 RNA below 50 copies/mL for at least 4 years. To be included, a participant needed positive CMV serology and a CD4+ T cell count above 400 cells/uL. Before stimulation, PBMCs were isolated using density centrifugation and then depleted of CD8+ T cells. For 15 to 20 hours, CD8-depleted PBMCs were stimulated with anti-CD28/CD49d costimulation, a CD40-blocking antibody, and enfuvirtide, which was added to prevent new infections. Sorting was done on either a Beckman Coulter MoFlo Legacy or an XDP sorter, and propidium iodide was used to exclude dead cells. Genomic DNA was extracted with the QIAamp DNA Mini Kit for samples above one million cells, otherwise with the Quick-DNA Microprep Kit.

The immunoSEQ hsTCRB assay version 4, run in survey mode, was used to sequence TCRbeta repertoires from genomic DNA. Genomic DNA was diluted to roughly 9.3 ng/uL, and up to roughly 1 ug per sample was used for TCRbeta sequencing. The paper's data handling went like this. ImmunoSeq Analyzer 3.0 was used for analysis of TCRbeta data, and diversity was computed on productive nucleotide rearrangements. Using the Immunarch R package, the improved Chao index served to estimate lower-bound TCR diversity and the Gini coefficient served to estimate clonality. Different nucleotide rearrangements encoding the same CDR3beta amino acid sequence were counted as distinct clonotypes. Differential abundance analysis identified TCRbeta sequences significantly enriched in antigen-responding cells relative to anti-CD3/anti-CD28-activated cells. GLIPH2 grouped TCRs by predicted peptide-MHC specificity, both within each participant and across combined participant data sets. The table comes from immuneACCESS by way of TCRdb, which keeps in-frame sequences with V and J called. Part of the clones is missing from these tables; in studies checked, under half for an unresolved V gene and the rest for unknown reasons. That table supplies the V and J calls and clone size; D and trimming were determined from the DNA. This sample is represented by 46,000 or so clones; over 70% of them were singletons. The leading ten clones occupy 3% of the sample.

This clone has only a few counts. No cognate antigen has been identified for it. It has no much larger one-base neighbor in the sample; base qualities were not kept. This receptor was taken from an adult man with HIV who was CMV-seropositive. The rearranged segments are TRBV9 and TRBJ2-3, with 9 junctional bases fitting TRBD1. The sample was CD4+ T cells sorted from PBMCs after roughly 17-hour stimulation, taken from a patient who received antiretroviral therapy. The meaning of the sample's cell subset or site label: CD40L-CD69- CD45RO-high memory CD4 T cells not responding to CMV lysate. The DNA sequence is TGTGCCAGCAGCTTCCGGGACAGGGAGGATACGCAGTATTTT. Translated, this is CASSFRDREDTQYF.